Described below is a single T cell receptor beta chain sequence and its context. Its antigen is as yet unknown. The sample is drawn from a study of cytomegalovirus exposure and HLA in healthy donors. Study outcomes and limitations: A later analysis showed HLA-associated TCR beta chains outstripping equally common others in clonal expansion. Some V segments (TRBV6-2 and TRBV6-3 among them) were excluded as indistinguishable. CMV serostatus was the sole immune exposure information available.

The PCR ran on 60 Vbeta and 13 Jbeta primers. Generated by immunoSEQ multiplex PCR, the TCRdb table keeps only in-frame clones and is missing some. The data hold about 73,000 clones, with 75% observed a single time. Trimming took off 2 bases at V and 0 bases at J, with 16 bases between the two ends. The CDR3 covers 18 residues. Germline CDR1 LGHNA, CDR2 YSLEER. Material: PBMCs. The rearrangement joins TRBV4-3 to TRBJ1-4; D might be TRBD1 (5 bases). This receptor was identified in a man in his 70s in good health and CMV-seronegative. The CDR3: CASSQSPTQGATNEKLFF. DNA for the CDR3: TGCGCCAGCAGCCAAAGCCCTACGCAGGGTGCAACTAATGAAAAACTGTTTTTT.